Presented here are 9 T cell receptor beta chains from one specimen sequenced in a study of blood T cell repertoires in COVID-19 (dated by TCRdb to 2020 to 2022). Libraries were constructed by the immunoSEQ multiplex PCR assay. TCRdb took this table from immuneACCESS and kept in-frame rearrangements with V and J called. Such tables lack part of the clones; where checked against another copy, unresolved V genes explain under half of the gap, and the rest is unexplained. A total of just over 300,000 clones appear in this sample, over 75% of them only once. About 4.2% of the sample goes to the ten largest clones. Material: PBMCs or T cells enriched from blood (not recorded which). The receptors were gathered from a man younger than 40 who had recovered from COVID-19.

The chain combines TRBV11-3 with TRBJ2-7; D gene uncertain. Germline V gives CDR1 SGHNT, CDR2 YENEEA. V lost 2 bases and J 2 bases, leaving 10 bases between the germline ends. CDR3 length equals 14 residues. In DNA, the CDR3 is TGTGCCAGCAGCTTATTTGGAGAGACCTACGAGCAGTACTTC. This encodes CASSLFGETYEQYF.

J is TRBJ2-1 and V is TRBV27; D perhaps matches TRBD2 (6 bases). Looked up from germline, CDR1 is MNHEY and CDR2 is SMNVEV (reference sequence). The V end was cut by 7 bases, the J end by 2 bases, with 15 bases between. This CDR3 has 15 residues. The CDR3 loop reads CASNAGQNPYNEQFF. Written as DNA, the CDR3 is TGTGCCAGCAACGCGGGGCAAAACCCCTACAATGAGCAGTTCTTC.

The CDR3 DNA reads as TGTGCCAGCAGCTTCAGGACTAGCGGGGGAGATACGCAGTATTTT. Residues: CASSFRTSGGDTQYF. The V call is TRBV7-2, the J call TRBJ2-3; 13 bases line up with TRBD2. The germline V gene encodes CDR1 SGHTA and CDR2 FQGNSA. V lost 3 bases, J lost 5 bases, and 2 bases stayed unmatched. CDR3 length: 15 amino acids.

This clone has just a few counts. The genes are TRBV5-5 and TRBJ1-4; possibly TRBD1 for D (5 bases). CDR1 and CDR2 from the germline V gene are SGHKS and YYEKEE (reference sequence). The CDR3 totals 15 residues. Trimming pared 4 bases from V and 8 bases from J, leaving 18 bases between. The CDR3 nucleotides are TGTGCCAGCAGCCCCCGGGGCAGGGAGGAGGAAAAACTGTTTTTT. The encoded protein is CASSPRGREEEKLFF.

This chain uses TRBV3-1 (or the pseudogene TRBV3-2) with TRBJ1-2, with D unclear. Trimming took 4 bases from V and 8 from J, leaving 14 bases between them. The CDR3 extends over 13 amino acids. CDR1 and CDR2 from the germline V gene are LGHDT and YNNKEL (reference sequence). CDR3 loop: CASSPLPGDGYTF. CDR3 bases: TGTGCCAGCAGCCCCCTTCCCGGAGACGGCTACACCTTC.

The chain recombines TRBV30 with TRBJ2-5; no clear D gene. The CDR3 extends over 13 amino acids. Germline CDR1 reads GTSNPN; CDR2 reads SVGIG (reference sequence). Trimming took 3 bases from V and 5 from J, leaving 13 bases between them. CDR3 DNA sequence: TGTGCCTGGAGAGGTGTCTCGAGGGAGACCCAGTACTTC. As protein: CAWRGVSRETQYF.

The rearrangement joins TRBV7-2 to TRBJ2-7, with 8 bases lining up with TRBD1. The CDR3 runs 17 residues. V lost 5 bases and J lost 1; bases outside the gene matches: 13. Germline CDR1 and CDR2: SGHTA and FQGNSA. CDR3 residues: CASSDVARGPPSYEQYF. The DNA of the CDR3 is TGTGCCAGCAGCGACGTCGCCAGGGGGCCCCCTTCCTACGAGCAGTACTTC. The whole variable domain, remainder taken from reference TRBV7-2 and TRBJ2-7, is GAGVSQSPSNKVTEKGKDVELRCDPISGHTALYWYRQSLGQGLEFLIYFQGNSAPDKSGLPSDRFSAERTGGSVSTLTIQRTQQEDSAVYLCASSDVARGPPSYEQYFGPGTRLTVT.

The chain joins TRBV21-1 to TRBJ1-5. TRBV21-1 constitutes a pseudogene. This CDR3 contains 16 residues. The CDR3 region has the DNA TGTGCCAGCAGCAAAGTTGTACCGGGGAGCAATCAGCCCCAGCATTTT. Its translation: CASSKVVPGSNQPQHF.

The gene calls are TRBV12-3 or TRBV12-4 and TRBJ2-7, with no clear D. The V gene lost 3 bases and the J gene lost 5 bases, with 5 bases spanning the gap. The CDR3 sequence is 11 residues long. In DNA, the CDR3 is TGTGCCAGCAGTTTGGCTCACGAGCAGTACTTC. Protein product: CASSLAHEQYF.